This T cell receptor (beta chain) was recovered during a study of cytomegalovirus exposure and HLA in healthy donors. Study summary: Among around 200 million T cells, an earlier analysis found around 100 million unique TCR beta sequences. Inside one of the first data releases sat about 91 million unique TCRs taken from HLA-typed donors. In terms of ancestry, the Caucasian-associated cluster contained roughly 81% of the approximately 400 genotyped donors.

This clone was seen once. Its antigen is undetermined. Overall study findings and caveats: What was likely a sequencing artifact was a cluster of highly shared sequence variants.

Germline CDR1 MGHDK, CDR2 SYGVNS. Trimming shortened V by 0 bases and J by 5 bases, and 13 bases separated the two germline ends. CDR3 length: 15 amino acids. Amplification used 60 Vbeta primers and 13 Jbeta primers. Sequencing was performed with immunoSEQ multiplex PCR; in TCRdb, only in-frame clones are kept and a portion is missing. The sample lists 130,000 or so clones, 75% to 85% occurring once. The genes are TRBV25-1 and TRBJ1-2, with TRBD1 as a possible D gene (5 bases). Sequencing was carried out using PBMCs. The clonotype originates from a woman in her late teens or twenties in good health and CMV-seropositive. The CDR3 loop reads CASSEYFPDNYGYTF. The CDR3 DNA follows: TGTGCCAGCAGTGAATATTTTCCGGACAATTATGGCTACACCTTC.